The 15 T cell receptor beta chains in this list originate from one sample, sequenced in a study of T-cell reconstitution after alpha-beta-depleted transplantation in children. The authors prepared the TCRbeta library with unique molecular identifiers. Using its own MiXCR run on the PCR reads, TCRdb lists one record per CDR3 protein. This sample has about a million distinct CDR3 sequences, with roughly 29% found just once. Sequencing used PBMCs, mostly from graft donor cells, obtained 360 days after TCRalphabeta/CD19-depleted stem cell transplant. These receptors originate from a boy younger than two who had a stem cell transplant for SCID, so the T cells may come from the graft donor.

The chain uses TRBV7-9 and TRBJ2-6; 8 positions agree with TRBD2. CDR3 length equals 16 residues. Germline V gene sequence: CDR1 SEHNR, CDR2 FQNEAQ (reference sequence). Trimming cost V 3 bases and J 2 bases; bases outside gene matches: 3. The CDR3 bases are TGTGCCAGCAGCTTGCGGGGGGAGCCTGGGGCCAACGTCCTGACTTTC. Protein sequence: CASSLRGEPGANVLTF. Supplemented by reference TRBV7-9 and TRBJ2-6, the full variable domain reads DTGVSQNPRHKITKRGQNVTFRCDPISEHNRLYWYRQTLGQGPEFLTYFQNEAQLEKSRLLSDRFSAERPKGSFSTLEIQRTEQGDSAMYLCASSLRGEPGANVLTFGAGSRLTVL.

The chain employs TRBV4-1 and TRBJ1-1, with 8 bases lining up with TRBD1. The junction had 7 bases not matched to a gene; V was cut back by 0 bases and J by 1 base. Looked up from germline, CDR1 is MGHRA and CDR2 is YSYEKL. This CDR3 spans 17 amino acids. This CDR3 reads CASSQDRNRGKNTEAFF. DNA for the CDR3: TGCGCCAGCAGCCAAGACCGGAACAGGGGGAAGAACACTGAAGCTTTCTTT.

The J gene is TRBJ2-3, the V gene TRBV28; 7 bases agree with TRBD1. Germline assignment: CDR1 MDHEN and CDR2 SYDVKM. J was trimmed by 4 bases and V by 2 bases; bases with no gene match: 6. The CDR3 length is 15 residues. In DNA form, the CDR3 reads TGTGCCAGCAGTTTAATGGGGCAGGGGGCAGATACGCAGTATTTT. Its protein product is CASSLMGQGADTQYF. Drawing the rest from reference TRBV28 and TRBJ2-3, the complete variable domain is DVKVTQSSRYLVKRTGEKVFLECVQDMDHENMFWYRQDPGLGLRLIYFSYDVKMKEKGDIPEGYSVSREKKERFSLILESASTNQTSMYLCASSLMGQGADTQYFGPGTRLTVL.

This clonotype appeared a single time. Written as DNA, the CDR3 is TGTGCCAGCAGCCCCCGCCCGTGGCGCGGGGGACCGAACACCGGGGAGCTGTTTTTT. Translation gives CASSPRPWRGGPNTGELFF. The chain links TRBV7-8 to TRBJ2-2, with TRBD2 matching over 7 bases. V lost 5 bases to trimming and J lost 0 bases; unmatched junction nucleotides: 15. The CDR3 covers 19 residues. Germline V gene lookup returns CDR1 SGHVS and CDR2 FQNEAQ. Full variable domain (remainder filled in from reference TRBV7-8 and TRBJ2-2): GAGVSQSPRYKVAKRGQDVALRCDPISGHVSLFWYQQALGQGPEFLTYFQNEAQLDKSGLPSDRFFAERPEGSVSTLKIQRTQQEDSAVYLCASSPRPWRGGPNTGELFFGEGSRLTVL.

In its sample, this clonotype was seen a few times. The chain employs TRBV6-1 and TRBJ1-5; maybe TRBD1 (6 bases). CDR1 and CDR2 (germline): MNHNS, SASEGT. V shed 10 bases and J shed 0 bases, with 13 bases lying between them. The CDR3 is 14 residues long. Here the CDR3 reads CATTGFASNQPQHF. CDR3 sequence (DNA): TGTGCCACAACAGGGTTCGCTAGCAATCAGCCCCAGCATTTT.

This clonotype came up a few times. This chain uses TRBV7-3 with TRBJ2-7; 9 bases map to TRBD2. The germline V gene encodes CDR1 SGHTA and CDR2 FQGTGA. The CDR3 runs to 15 residues. V shed 3 bases and J 2 bases; nucleotides not matched to a gene: 5. CDR3 DNA: TGTGCCAGCAGCTTTGGCGGGGGGGTGACCTACGAGCAGTACTTC. It codes for CASSFGGGVTYEQYF.

This clonotype was seen a handful of times. The V and J genes are TRBV29-1 and TRBJ1-2, with D perhaps TRBD1 (6 bases). CDR1 and CDR2 from the germline V gene are SQVTM and ANQGSEA. The CDR3 covers 14 residues. The V end was cut by 1 base, the J end by 3 bases, with 12 bases between. The CDR3, as DNA: TGCAGCGTTGAAGCGGGGGCCCTAGACTATGGCTACACCTTC. Translation: CSVEAGALDYGYTF.

This clonotype was detected only a few times. This chain connects TRBV30 to TRBJ2-2; a possible D gene is TRBD2 (5 bases). The CDR3 consists of 15 residues. CDR1 and CDR2 (germline): GTSNPN, SVGIG (reference sequence). V dropped 5 bases and J dropped 1 base, with 14 bases sitting between them. The CDR3 DNA reads as TGTGCCTGGGGACTCCCTACAATGAACACCGGGGAGCTGTTTTTT. This gives the protein CAWGLPTMNTGELFF.

This clonotype was seen just once. V and J are TRBV4-2 and TRBJ1-1; 12 bases are a match to TRBD1. The CDR3 length is 16 residues. V lost 4 bases and J lost 1; bases outside the gene matches: 4. The germline CDR1 and CDR2 sequences are LGHNA and YNFKEQ. CDR3 coding DNA: TGTGCCAGCAGCCGGGGGACAGGGGGCCGGAACACTGAAGCTTTCTTT. As protein: CASSRGTGGRNTEAFF.

The sample holds a few counts of this clonotype. The V gene is TRBV7-9, the J gene TRBJ2-7; D remains unclear. V lost 4 bases to trimming and J lost 0 bases, with 16 bases between them. The CDR3 has 16 amino acids. Per germline, CDR1 SEHNR and CDR2 FQNEAQ (reference sequence). The CDR3 loop reads CASSSITRQGSYEQYF. The CDR3, as DNA: TGTGCCAGCAGCTCCATTACACGACAAGGCTCCTACGAGCAGTACTTC. Together with reference TRBV7-9 and TRBJ2-7, the CDR3 gives the full variable domain: DTGVSQNPRHKITKRGQNVTFRCDPISEHNRLYWYRQTLGQGPEFLTYFQNEAQLEKSRLLSDRFSAERPKGSFSTLEIQRTEQGDSAMYLCASSSITRQGSYEQYFGPGTRLTVT.

This clonotype has only a few counts. The chain is built from TRBV12-3 or TRBV12-4 and TRBJ2-1; tentative D call: TRBD2 (6 bases). The CDR3 spans 15 residues. The V end lost 6 bases, the J end lost 7 bases, and 19 bases lay between the germline ends. This CDR3 reads CASSSTGTQPNEQFF. The CDR3 region has the DNA TGTGCCAGCAGCTCTACCGGGACTCAGCCAAATGAGCAGTTCTTC.

This clonotype was seen just once. The chain is built from TRBV3-1 and TRBJ2-2, with D perhaps TRBD1 (5 bases). This CDR3 region has 15 residues. V lost 4 bases and J lost 0, with 9 bases in between. Germline CDR1 is LGHDT and CDR2 is YNNKEL (reference sequence). The CDR3 DNA reads TGTGCCAGCAGCCGCAGGGTAGCGAACACCGGGGAGCTGTTTTTT. Translated: CASSRRVANTGELFF.

This clonotype was found a few times. This sequence joins TRBV28 and TRBJ2-7, with D maybe TRBD1 (6 bases). CDR1 and CDR2 from the germline V gene are MDHEN and SYDVKM. The CDR3 is made up of 15 amino acids. Trimming took 4 bases from V and 1 from J, leaving 14 bases between them. The CDR3 DNA follows: TGTGCCAGCAGTTACTCGTCCGGGACATCCTACGAGCAGTACTTC. It specifies CASSYSSGTSYEQYF.

V is TRBV12-3 or TRBV12-4 and J is TRBJ1-4; 9 bases are shared with TRBD1. The CDR3 extends over 15 amino acids. With 5 bases clipped from V and 8 bases from J, the junction kept 9 bases outside the gene matches. CDR3 in amino acids: CASSPLQGAEEKLFF. The CDR3 DNA is TGTGCCAGCAGTCCGTTACAGGGGGCAGAGGAAAAACTGTTTTTT.

The chain recombines TRBV4-1 with TRBJ2-1; 13 nucleotides match TRBD2. The CDR3 has 19 amino acids. The V segment lost 1 base and the J segment 4 bases; nucleotides outside the gene matches: 10. Germline V gene data show CDR1 as MGHRA and CDR2 as YSYEKL. The CDR3 nucleotides are TGCGCCAGCAGCCAAGCCCCCGGCCGGACTAGCGGGGGTTACAATGAGCAGTTCTTC. Translated: CASSQAPGRTSGGYNEQFF.